A selection of T cell receptor beta chains follows, all from one sample in a study of blood T cell repertoires in COVID-19. Clones were sequenced by immunoSEQ multiplex PCR, and TCRdb holds only the in-frame ones, with some missing. The sample has around 150,000 clones, 84% seen once. Sample: peripheral blood. Receptor source: a man aged 65 to 79 with acute or convalescent COVID-19. The CDR3 runs from the conserved cysteine through the conserved F or W. D genes are given only for firm matches. The size entry is marked missing in some rows and otherwise reads once, few, many or a size class.

d_call: TRBD1; clone_size: -; j_call: TRBJ1-5; cdr3_length: 13; v_call: TRBV6-6; cdr3_nt: TGTGCCAGCAGTGGACAGGGCGGACAGCCCCAGCATTTT; cdr3_aa: CASSGQGGQPQHF
d_call: -; clone_size: once; j_call: TRBJ2-1; cdr3_length: 11; v_call: TRBV12-3/TRBV12-4; cdr3_nt: TGTGCCAGCCTTTATAGGGGGGAGCAGTTCTTC; cdr3_aa: CASLYRGEQFF
d_call: -; clone_size: few; j_call: TRBJ1-4; cdr3_length: 20; v_call: TRBV4-1; cdr3_nt: TGCGCCAGCAGCCAAGATCCCCACACCTTAACAGGGTCGGCTAATGAAAAACTGTTTTTT; cdr3_aa: CASSQDPHTLTGSANEKLFF
d_call: TRBD2; clone_size: once; j_call: TRBJ2-1; cdr3_length: 19; v_call: TRBV7-8; cdr3_nt: TGTGCCAGCAGCTTAAGGCCGACTAGCGGGGGGTTCTCCTACAATGAGCAGTTCTTC; cdr3_aa: CASSLRPTSGGFSYNEQFF
d_call: TRBD1; clone_size: few; j_call: TRBJ1-2; cdr3_length: 14; v_call: TRBV6-5; cdr3_nt: TGTGCCAGCAGTTACGGACAGGGTTTGGGTGGCTACACCTTC; cdr3_aa: CASSYGQGLGGYTF
d_call: TRBD1; clone_size: -; j_call: TRBJ1-1; cdr3_length: 14; v_call: TRBV7-2; cdr3_nt: TGTGCCAGCAGCCGGGGACAGGGGAACACTGAAGCTTTCTTT; cdr3_aa: CASSRGQGNTEAFF
d_call: TRBD2; clone_size: -; j_call: TRBJ2-1; cdr3_length: 18; v_call: TRBV4-2; cdr3_nt: TGTGCCAGCAGCCAGGAGACCAGCGGGGGGGCCTCCTACAATGAGCAGTTCTTC; cdr3_aa: CASSQETSGGASYNEQFF
d_call: -; clone_size: -; j_call: TRBJ1-6; cdr3_length: 16; v_call: TRBV5-1; cdr3_nt: TGCGCCAGCAGCTTCGGACAGAGCTCCTATAATTCACCCCTCCACTTT; cdr3_aa: CASSFGQSSYNSPLHF
d_call: -; clone_size: -; j_call: TRBJ2-5; cdr3_length: 13; v_call: TRBV5-4; cdr3_nt: TGTGCCAGCAGCGACGAAGGGGGAGAGACCCAGTACTTC; cdr3_aa: CASSDEGGETQYF
d_call: -; clone_size: -; j_call: TRBJ1-2; cdr3_length: 16; v_call: TRBV9; cdr3_nt: TGTGCCAGCAGCGTAGGGGAAGGGGGATTAAGCTATGGCTACACCTTC; cdr3_aa: CASSVGEGGLSYGYTF
d_call: -; clone_size: -; j_call: TRBJ2-3; cdr3_length: 12; v_call: TRBV19; cdr3_nt: TGTGCCAGTAGTAGTGAGGAAGATACGCAGTATTTT; cdr3_aa: CASSSEEDTQYF
d_call: TRBD1; clone_size: -; j_call: TRBJ2-1; cdr3_length: 15; v_call: TRBV6-6; cdr3_nt: TGTGCCAGCAGCTTACAGGGGATCTCCTACAATGAGCAGTTCTTC; cdr3_aa: CASSLQGISYNEQFF
d_call: -; clone_size: -; j_call: TRBJ2-5; cdr3_length: 16; v_call: TRBV4-2; cdr3_nt: TGTGCCAGCAGCCTTAGCCGGGGGACCCCTCAAGAGACCCAGTACTTC; cdr3_aa: CASSLSRGTPQETQYF
d_call: -; clone_size: -; j_call: TRBJ2-7; cdr3_length: 14; v_call: TRBV5-1; cdr3_nt: TGCGCCAGCAGCCCCGACAGGTATCCGTACGAGCAGTACTTC; cdr3_aa: CASSPDRYPYEQYF
d_call: -; clone_size: -; j_call: TRBJ1-4; cdr3_length: 14; v_call: TRBV6-5; cdr3_nt: TGTGCCAGCCGGGCAGGGCCCCTCGGTGAAAAACTGTTTTTT; cdr3_aa: CASRAGPLGEKLFF
d_call: -; clone_size: -; j_call: TRBJ1-3; cdr3_length: 13; v_call: TRBV6-7; cdr3_nt: TGTGCCACCGCGAGGAACTCTGGAAACACCATATATTTT; cdr3_aa: CATARNSGNTIYF
d_call: TRBD2; clone_size: -; j_call: TRBJ2-2; cdr3_length: 16; v_call: TRBV5-1; cdr3_nt: TGCGCCAGCAGCTTGTCCGGGGGGGAAACCACCGGGGAGCTGTTTTTT; cdr3_aa: CASSLSGGETTGELFF
d_call: TRBD2; clone_size: -; j_call: TRBJ2-1; cdr3_length: 17; v_call: TRBV7-7; cdr3_nt: TGTGCTAGCAGCTTAGCCGCGGGAGGGCGCGCTTACAATGAGCAGTTCTTC; cdr3_aa: CASSLAAGGRAYNEQFF
d_call: -; clone_size: -; j_call: TRBJ2-7; cdr3_length: 15; v_call: TRBV9; cdr3_nt: TGTGCCAGCAGCGTAGGAGGGACATTGGAAGGGGAGCAGTACTTC; cdr3_aa: CASSVGGTLEGEQYF
d_call: -; clone_size: -; j_call: TRBJ1-2; cdr3_length: 14; v_call: TRBV2; cdr3_nt: TGTGCCAGCAGTGAACGGCAGGGCGGCTATGGCTACACCTTC; cdr3_aa: CASSERQGGYGYTF
d_call: -; clone_size: few; j_call: TRBJ2-7; cdr3_length: 15; v_call: TRBV5-1; cdr3_nt: TGCGCCAGCAGCTTGGTGTCGGGGACTGGCTACGAGCAGTACTTC; cdr3_aa: CASSLVSGTGYEQYF
d_call: TRBD1; clone_size: -; j_call: TRBJ1-3; cdr3_length: 18; v_call: TRBV5-1; cdr3_nt: TGCGCCAGCAGCTTGTCCGGGACAGGGCCTAGCTCTGGAAACACCATATATTTT; cdr3_aa: CASSLSGTGPSSGNTIYF
d_call: -; clone_size: once; j_call: TRBJ1-2; cdr3_length: 15; v_call: TRBV29-1; cdr3_nt: TGCAGCGTTGAATTGTCAGGGGCGCTACGGGGTGGCTACACCTTC; cdr3_aa: CSVELSGALRGGYTF
d_call: TRBD2; clone_size: -; j_call: TRBJ2-5; cdr3_length: 18; v_call: TRBV3-1/TRBV3-2; cdr3_nt: TGTGCCAGCAGCCAAGTTTTAGCGGGGGGGCCTTATGAAGAGACCCAGTACTTC; cdr3_aa: CASSQVLAGGPYEETQYF
d_call: TRBD1; clone_size: -; j_call: TRBJ1-4; cdr3_length: 15; v_call: TRBV19; cdr3_nt: TGTGCCAGTAGTATGACAGGGAGTACTAATGAAAAACTGTTTTTT; cdr3_aa: CASSMTGSTNEKLFF
d_call: -; clone_size: -; j_call: TRBJ1-3; cdr3_length: 15; v_call: TRBV3-1/TRBV3-2; cdr3_nt: TGTGCCAGCAGCCGCGGGACGACCTCTGGAAACACCATATATTTT; cdr3_aa: CASSRGTTSGNTIYF
d_call: TRBD2; clone_size: -; j_call: TRBJ2-3; cdr3_length: 15; v_call: TRBV3-1/TRBV3-2; cdr3_nt: TGTGCCAGCAGCCAAGGGACTAGCGGGGGTAATACGCAGTATTTT; cdr3_aa: CASSQGTSGGNTQYF
d_call: -; clone_size: -; j_call: TRBJ1-6; cdr3_length: 16; v_call: TRBV5-4; cdr3_nt: TGTGCCAGCAGCTTCTACGGGTCAACTAAAAATTCACCCCTCCACTTT; cdr3_aa: CASSFYGSTKNSPLHF
d_call: TRBD2; clone_size: -; j_call: TRBJ2-5; cdr3_length: 15; v_call: TRBV30; cdr3_nt: TGTGCCTGGAGTAAACTAGCGGGGATACGGGAGACCCAGTACTTC; cdr3_aa: CAWSKLAGIRETQYF
d_call: -; clone_size: -; j_call: TRBJ1-2; cdr3_length: 16; v_call: TRBV2; cdr3_nt: TGTGCCAGCAGTGGTTGGTCAGGGCCTCTCAACTATGGCTACACCTTC; cdr3_aa: CASSGWSGPLNYGYTF
d_call: TRBD1; clone_size: -; j_call: TRBJ1-6; cdr3_length: 16; v_call: TRBV4-2; cdr3_nt: TGTGCCAGCAGCCAAGAGGGGACAGGGAACAATTCACCCCTCCACTTT; cdr3_aa: CASSQEGTGNNSPLHF
d_call: TRBD1; clone_size: -; j_call: TRBJ1-6; cdr3_length: 15; v_call: TRBV18; cdr3_nt: TGTGCCAGCTCAATGAACAGGGGGGATAATTCACCCCTCCACTTT; cdr3_aa: CASSMNRGDNSPLHF
d_call: TRBD1; clone_size: -; j_call: TRBJ1-5; cdr3_length: 14; v_call: TRBV28; cdr3_nt: TGTGCCACCATTCGACAGGGGGGCAATCAGCCCCAGCATTTT; cdr3_aa: CATIRQGGNQPQHF
d_call: TRBD1; clone_size: -; j_call: TRBJ2-1; cdr3_length: 20; v_call: TRBV5-1; cdr3_nt: TGCGCCAGCAGCTTGACCGGGACAGGGGGAAGAAGGAGGTGGGACAATGAGCAGTTCTTC; cdr3_aa: CASSLTGTGGRRRWDNEQFF
d_call: -; clone_size: once; j_call: TRBJ1-2; cdr3_length: 14; v_call: TRBV30; cdr3_nt: TGTGCCTGGAGTGTCGGGGGGGCTCTTGCAGGCTACACCTTC; cdr3_aa: CAWSVGGALAGYTF
d_call: -; clone_size: -; j_call: TRBJ1-1; cdr3_length: 12; v_call: TRBV2; cdr3_nt: TGTGCCAGCAGTGAACTTGACACTGAAGCTTTCTTT; cdr3_aa: CASSELDTEAFF
d_call: TRBD1; clone_size: -; j_call: TRBJ2-7; cdr3_length: 14; v_call: TRBV28; cdr3_nt: TGTGCCAGCAGTTTTCACAGGGGGGCCAGCGAGCAGTACTTC; cdr3_aa: CASSFHRGASEQYF
d_call: -; clone_size: -; j_call: TRBJ2-3; cdr3_length: 14; v_call: TRBV19; cdr3_nt: TGTGCCAGCTCGGACACCCTAAGCACAGATACGCAGTATTTT; cdr3_aa: CASSDTLSTDTQYF
d_call: TRBD2; clone_size: -; j_call: TRBJ2-1; cdr3_length: 17; v_call: TRBV3-1/TRBV3-2; cdr3_nt: TGTGCCAGCAGCCAAGAGGGACTAGCGGGAAACTACAATGAGCAGTTCTTC; cdr3_aa: CASSQEGLAGNYNEQFF
d_call: TRBD2; clone_size: few; j_call: TRBJ2-1; cdr3_length: 17; v_call: TRBV27; cdr3_nt: TGTGCCAGCAGTTCCCACCCTACTAGCGGAGCCTACAATGAGCAGTTCTTC; cdr3_aa: CASSSHPTSGAYNEQFF
d_call: -; clone_size: -; j_call: TRBJ2-5; cdr3_length: 15; v_call: TRBV9; cdr3_nt: TGTGCCAGCAGCGGGGGTGGGAGCAAACAAGAGACCCAGTACTTC; cdr3_aa: CASSGGGSKQETQYF
d_call: -; clone_size: -; j_call: TRBJ1-2; cdr3_length: 13; v_call: TRBV3-1/TRBV3-2; cdr3_nt: TGTGCCAGCAGCCAGTGGCAGGCAGGGGGCTACACCTTC; cdr3_aa: CASSQWQAGGYTF
d_call: -; clone_size: -; j_call: TRBJ1-1; cdr3_length: 13; v_call: TRBV5-1; cdr3_nt: TGCGCCAGCACGCAGGGCATGAACACTGAAGCTTTCTTT; cdr3_aa: CASTQGMNTEAFF
d_call: -; clone_size: -; j_call: TRBJ2-2; cdr3_length: 15; v_call: TRBV9; cdr3_nt: TGTGCCAGCAGCGTAGCAGGTCGCAGGGCGCGGGAGCTGTTTTTT; cdr3_aa: CASSVAGRRARELFF
d_call: TRBD2; clone_size: -; j_call: TRBJ2-1; cdr3_length: 15; v_call: TRBV5-1; cdr3_nt: TGCGCCAGCAGCTTGGCCGCGACTAGCGGGAGAGAGCAGTTCTTC; cdr3_aa: CASSLAATSGREQFF
d_call: -; clone_size: -; j_call: TRBJ2-7; cdr3_length: 15; v_call: TRBV4-1; cdr3_nt: TGCGCCAGCAGCCAGCGCCCGGACAGTTCCTACGAGCAGTACTTC; cdr3_aa: CASSQRPDSSYEQYF
d_call: -; clone_size: -; j_call: TRBJ1-4; cdr3_length: 14; v_call: TRBV5-1; cdr3_nt: TGCGCCAGCAGTCCGGAGAGGGAGGGTGAAAAACTGTTTTTT; cdr3_aa: CASSPEREGEKLFF
d_call: -; clone_size: -; j_call: TRBJ2-3; cdr3_length: 16; v_call: TRBV7-2; cdr3_nt: TGTGCCAGCAGCTTAGTCGGCGGTTCTAGCACAGATACGCAGTATTTT; cdr3_aa: CASSLVGGSSTDTQYF
d_call: -; clone_size: -; j_call: TRBJ1-1; cdr3_length: 16; v_call: TRBV7-8; cdr3_nt: TGTGCCAGCAGCGCCCGTGTGGGGGCGGGGGTCACTGAAGCTTTCTTT; cdr3_aa: CASSARVGAGVTEAFF
d_call: TRBD1; clone_size: -; j_call: TRBJ2-5; cdr3_length: 14; v_call: TRBV5-1; cdr3_nt: TGCGCCAGCAGCGTGGGGACAGAACAAGAGACCCAGTACTTC; cdr3_aa: CASSVGTEQETQYF
d_call: -; clone_size: -; j_call: TRBJ2-3; cdr3_length: 18; v_call: TRBV18; cdr3_nt: TGTGCCAGCTCACCAAGGAGGCAGAAGGGAAACAGCACAGATACGCAGTATTTT; cdr3_aa: CASSPRRQKGNSTDTQYF
d_call: -; clone_size: -; j_call: TRBJ2-1; cdr3_length: 13; v_call: TRBV6-1; cdr3_nt: TGTGCCAGCAGTGAAGCCAGATCACGCGAGCAGTTCTTC; cdr3_aa: CASSEARSREQFF
d_call: -; clone_size: -; j_call: TRBJ1-2; cdr3_length: 13; v_call: TRBV19; cdr3_nt: TGTGCCAGCCGGCGAGGGACTAATTATGGCTACACCTTC; cdr3_aa: CASRRGTNYGYTF
d_call: -; clone_size: -; j_call: TRBJ2-5; cdr3_length: 15; v_call: TRBV28; cdr3_nt: TGTGCCAGCAGTTGGGCCTTGGCGGGGAAAGAGACCCAGTACTTC; cdr3_aa: CASSWALAGKETQYF
d_call: -; clone_size: -; j_call: TRBJ2-5; cdr3_length: 14; v_call: TRBV10-3; cdr3_nt: TGTGCCATCAGTGAGTCGGGTCCCTCGGGGACCCAGTACTTC; cdr3_aa: CAISESGPSGTQYF
d_call: -; clone_size: few; j_call: TRBJ2-7; cdr3_length: 14; v_call: TRBV3-1/TRBV3-2; cdr3_nt: TGTGCCAGCAGCCGGAGGACGGGTCCGGACGAGCAGTACTTC; cdr3_aa: CASSRRTGPDEQYF
d_call: -; clone_size: -; j_call: TRBJ1-5; cdr3_length: 17; v_call: TRBV28; cdr3_nt: TGTGCCAGCAGAACCAACGCACAGGGACGCGGCAATCAGCCCCAGCATTTT; cdr3_aa: CASRTNAQGRGNQPQHF
d_call: TRBD2; clone_size: once; j_call: TRBJ2-7; cdr3_length: 13; v_call: TRBV29-1; cdr3_nt: TGCAGCGTCATTCGGCGGGAGGGCTACGAGCAGTACTTC; cdr3_aa: CSVIRREGYEQYF
d_call: -; clone_size: -; j_call: TRBJ1-2; cdr3_length: 12; v_call: TRBV30; cdr3_nt: TGTGCCTGGACGGCACAGGCCTATGGCTACACCTTC; cdr3_aa: CAWTAQAYGYTF